These T cell receptor beta chains were read from a single sample in a study of T cells in Graves' hyperthyroidism and ophthalmopathy. TCRdb redid the calling of the multiplex PCR reads with MiXCR, one entry per CDR3 protein. This table holds 480,000 or so distinct CDR3 sequences, 40% to 50% found once. The sequenced sample was peripheral blood or thyroid tissue (not recorded which). The source of these receptors is an adult woman with Graves' disease, either hyperthyroidism or ophthalmopathy (not recorded which). The CDR3 runs from the conserved cysteine through the conserved F or W. The order of the fields is J gene, D gene, V gene, clone size, CDR3 protein, CDR3 DNA. The D gene is left open where the match is weak. Clone size is shown for a subset of rows, as once, few, many or a class of expanded clone.

TRBJ2-7,NA,TRBV7-3,NA,CASSRPRVWKQPRDWNEQYF,TGTGCCAGCAGCCGCCCGAGGGTGTGGAAACAACCCAGAGATTGGAACGAGCAGTACTTC
TRBJ1-2,NA,TRBV11-3,NA,CASSLVVGGIYGYTF,TGTGCCAGCAGCTTAGTTGTAGGAGGGATCTATGGCTACACCTTC
TRBJ1-1,NA,TRBV5-1,NA,CASNVRGEAFF,TGCGCCAGCAACGTGAGAGGGGAAGCTTTCTTT
TRBJ2-3,TRBD2,TRBV7-9,few,CASSHRGGSDTQYF,TGTGCCAGCAGCCATCGCGGCGGGAGTGATACGCAGTATTTT
TRBJ2-2,NA,TRBV11-1,NA,CASSFLPVANTGELFF,TGTGCCAGCAGCTTCTTGCCAGTAGCGAACACCGGGGAGCTGTTTTTT
TRBJ1-2,TRBD1,TRBV4-1,many,CASSQPGQGNYGYTF,TGCGCCAGCAGCCAACCGGGACAGGGGAACTATGGCTACACCTTC
TRBJ1-4,TRBD1,TRBV2,NA,CACRTGTGAEKLFF,TGTGCCTGCAGGACGGGGACAGGGGCCGAAAAACTGTTTTTT
TRBJ1-2,NA,TRBV29-1,NA,CSIGGGGYGYTF,TGCAGCATTGGTGGAGGGGGCTATGGCTACACCTTC
TRBJ2-6,NA,TRBV29-1,many,CSVDGGSGANVLTF,TGCAGCGTGGACGGGGGCTCTGGGGCCAACGTCCTGACTTTC
TRBJ2-2,TRBD2,TRBV7-2,many,CASSLDGREFSGELFF,TGTGCCAGCAGCTTAGACGGGAGGGAATTCTCCGGGGAGCTGTTTTTT
TRBJ2-1,NA,TRBV14,NA,CASSQGGASSYNEQFF,TGTGCCAGCAGCCAGGGGGGCGCGAGCTCCTACAATGAGCAGTTCTTC
TRBJ1-5,NA,TRBV2,NA,CASSDVTSNQPQHF,TGTGCCAGCAGTGATGTCACCTCCAATCAGCCCCAGCATTTT
TRBJ1-2,TRBD1,TRBV2,once,CASSARTGGSGYTF,TGTGCCAGCAGCGCCCGGACAGGGGGCTCGGGCTACACCTTC
TRBJ1-1,NA,TRBV5-4,NA,CASSLGRFPEAFF,TGTGCCAGCAGCTTGGGGCGGTTCCCCGAAGCTTTCTTT
TRBJ2-7,NA,TRBV29-1,NA,CSVVVFRGNEQYF,TGCAGCGTCGTTGTATTCAGGGGAAACGAGCAGTACTTC
TRBJ2-5,NA,TRBV10-3,NA,CATGDGTQYF,TGTGCCACGGGCGACGGGACCCAGTACTTC
TRBJ2-5,TRBD1,TRBV20-1,NA,CSARRRDRGRAQETQYF,TGCAGTGCTAGGAGGCGGGACAGGGGGAGGGCCCAAGAGACCCAGTACTTC
TRBJ1-1,NA,TRBV20-1,few,CSAQQVLNTEAFF,TGCAGTGCTCAGCAAGTCTTGAACACTGAAGCTTTCTTT
TRBJ1-1,NA,TRBV29-1,NA,CSVTLKSANTEAFF,TGCAGCGTTACGCTTAAGTCCGCCAACACTGAAGCTTTCTTT
TRBJ2-5,NA,TRBV7-2,many,CASSLAPGLQETQYF,TGTGCCAGCAGCTTAGCCCCGGGACTGCAAGAGACCCAGTACTTC